This TCR beta chain was captured by sequencing in a study of blood T cell repertoires in COVID-19. Study at large: The study drew acute and convalescent COVID-19 samples from the United States, Italy and Spain. T cells, B-cell-depleted T cells, or PBMCs supplied cDNA or gDNA.

Source study methods: Amplification of reference gene primers provided the estimated nucleated cell counts. Clones were sequenced by immunoSEQ multiplex PCR, and TCRdb holds only the in-frame ones, with some missing. The D gene and trimming were derived from the DNA, and the V and J assignments and clone size from that table. Of 40,000 or so clones in the sample, approximately 90% were seen once. The receptor's source is a woman aged 25-40 years in a cohort sampled during active COVID-19. The sample comprised peripheral blood.

The CDR3 DNA sequence: TGTGCCATCAGTGAGTCGGGACAGGGAATTTACGAGCAGTACTTC. This codes for CAISESGQGIYEQYF. V is TRBV10-3 and J is TRBJ2-7; 9 bases are a match to TRBD1. J lost 4 bases, V lost 0 bases, and 4 bases had no gene match. The CDR3 runs to 15 residues. CDR1 is ENHRY and CDR2 is SYGVKD in the germline V gene.